Here is one TCR beta chain with its context. It was with unique molecular identifiers that the TCRbeta library was prepared. One entry per CDR3 protein results from TCRdb running MiXCR on the PCR reads. Of about 600,000 distinct CDR3 sequences in the sample, about 11% were seen once. These data belong to a study of T-cell reconstitution after alpha-beta-depleted transplantation in children. V was shortened by 7 bases and J by 2 bases, with 9 bases between the two germline ends. CDR3 length: 13 amino acids. The J gene is TRBJ2-1, the V gene TRBV12-3 or TRBV12-4, with D tentatively TRBD1 (5 bases). The receptor's source is a human donor who donated a stem cell graft to a child with acute myeloid leukemia. Source: PBMCs from the stem cell graft donor, taken from the stem cell graft. CDR3 bases: TGTGCCAGCAACAGGCCAACCTACAATGAGCAGTTCTTC. Its protein is CASNRPTYNEQFF.